The clone carrying this T cell receptor (beta chain) was recorded a few times. Via MiXCR, TCRdb re-called the RT-PCR reads, giving one row per CDR3 protein. This sample has approximately 720,000 distinct CDR3 sequences; 13% to 15% occur once, and the top ten carry 3.6%. Sequenced input: memory CD4+ T cells from blood. This clonotype was obtained from a female donor in good health, serving as a healthy control.

The CDR3 DNA reads as TGTGCCAGCAGCCAAAATAATGGGGGGGATACGCAGTATTTT. Encoded protein: CASSQNNGGDTQYF. The chain carries TRBV3-1 and TRBJ2-3; D may be TRBD2 (6 bases). The germline gives CDR1 LGHDT, CDR2 YNNKEL (reference sequence). The CDR3 totals 14 residues. Trimming removed 2 bases from V and 6 bases from J, with 12 bases in between.